Listed below are T cell receptor beta chains from one sample, sequenced in a study of T cells in tumors after PD-1 blockade. The assay was immunoSEQ multiplex PCR, and TCRdb's table has in-frame clones only and misses some. The data show about 47,000 clones, 65% to 85% seen once. Sequencing was performed on PBMCs, taken before anti-PD-1 therapy. The source of these receptors is a human donor with advanced basal cell or squamous cell carcinoma (not recorded which). The CDR3 runs from the conserved cysteine through the conserved F or W. The D gene is left open where the match is weak. Where a row states a size, it is once, few, many or the class of an expanded clone; other rows omit it.

cdr3_nt cdr3_aa cdr3_length d_call j_call clone_size v_call
TGTGCCAGCAGCGTAGGGGACACCCTCTCCTACGAGCAGTACTTC CASSVGDTLSYEQYF 15 - TRBJ2-7 - TRBV9
TGCAGTGCTAGTAGCGCGGCTCGCCTAGCGGGGGGACTGGAGCAGTACTTC CSASSAARLAGGLEQYF 17 TRBD2 TRBJ2-7 - TRBV20-1
TGTGCCAGCAAAAAAGAGGGGACAGGGGCTTTCTTT CASKKEGTGAFF 12 TRBD1 TRBJ1-1 - TRBV2
TGTGCCAGCAGACCTAGAACCGGGACTAGCGGAGTCTACAATGAGCAGTTCTTC CASRPRTGTSGVYNEQFF 18 TRBD2 TRBJ2-1 few TRBV5-6
TGCGCCAGCAGTCTTTTGACAGGGAGTACCGGGGAGCTGTTTTTT CASSLLTGSTGELFF 15 TRBD1 TRBJ2-2 - TRBV4-1
TGTGCCAGCAGTCAGGGCTACGAGCAGTACTTC CASSQGYEQYF 11 - TRBJ2-7 - TRBV2
TGTGCCAGCAGCGTAGATGCGGGTCGCGCCTACGAGCAGTACTTC CASSVDAGRAYEQYF 15 - TRBJ2-7 - TRBV9
TGTGCCAGCAGTGAATGGACACACGACAATGAGCAGTTCTTC CASSEWTHDNEQFF 14 - TRBJ2-1 few TRBV25-1
TGTGCCAGCAGCCCCCGGACTAGCCACAATGAGCAGTTCTTC CASSPRTSHNEQFF 14 TRBD2 TRBJ2-1 - TRBV5-4
TGTGCCATCAGTGTCGGGACAGATGAAGCTTTCTTT CAISVGTDEAFF 12 TRBD1 TRBJ1-1 - TRBV10-3
TGTGCCAGTAGTCCCCAGGTAGGGGGAGTCTCCTACGAGCAGTACTTC CASSPQVGGVSYEQYF 16 - TRBJ2-7 - TRBV19
TGTGCCAGCAGTGAGTCCCGGTTGGGCCAAAACATTCAGTACTTC CASSESRLGQNIQYF 15 - TRBJ2-4 - TRBV6-1
TGTGCCAGCGGAACAGGGGGGGGCACAGATACGCAGTATTTT CASGTGGGTDTQYF 14 - TRBJ2-3 - TRBV6-4
TGTGCCATCAGTGAGACTAGCGGGGGCTACAATGAGCAGTTCTTC CAISETSGGYNEQFF 15 TRBD2 TRBJ2-1 - TRBV10-3
TGTGCCAGCACTGGACAGGGGGTTGTCGGGGAGCTGTTTTTT CASTGQGVVGELFF 14 TRBD1 TRBJ2-2 - TRBV2
TGTGCCAGCAGTTTATCGAAGGGACGGCAGTACTTC CASSLSKGRQYF 12 - TRBJ2-7 - TRBV27
TGTGCCACCAGTGTCGCGGGACAGGCAGCGGGCTACACCTTC CATSVAGQAAGYTF 14 TRBD1 TRBJ1-2 few TRBV24-1
TGTGCCAGCAGCTTAGGGGGGGGACTACCCTACAATGAGCAGTTCTTC CASSLGGGLPYNEQFF 16 TRBD2 TRBJ2-1 few TRBV7-9
TGTGCCAGCAGACCCAGAGCGGGGGGGAGCAATGAGCAGTTCTTC CASRPRAGGSNEQFF 15 TRBD2 TRBJ2-1 - TRBV6-5
TGTGCCGGGGAAGTCTCAACGGAGCAGTTCTTC CAGEVSTEQFF 11 - TRBJ2-1 few TRBV12-3/TRBV12-4
TGTGCCAGCAGCCAAGATTACAGGGTGAGCAGCTATGGCTACACCTTC CASSQDYRVSSYGYTF 16 - TRBJ1-2 - TRBV3-1/TRBV3-2
TGTGCCAGCAGCCAATACTTGGACCAATTTCCGGAGACCCAGTACTTC CASSQYLDQFPETQYF 16 - TRBJ2-5 - TRBV3-1/TRBV3-2
TGTGCCAGCAGCTTAGTTAGCGGGAGGGGTGGGCAGACCCAGTACTTC CASSLVSGRGGQTQYF 16 TRBD2 TRBJ2-5 - TRBV7-2
TGTGCCAGCACCACCGAGACACTGCCAGGATTAAACTACGAGCAGTACTTC CASTTETLPGLNYEQYF 17 - TRBJ2-7 - TRBV6-4
TGTGCCAGCAGCCCCTCCTTGGGACGGGAGCTGTTTTTT CASSPSLGRELFF 13 - TRBJ2-2 - TRBV3-1/TRBV3-2
TGTGCCAGCAGTCAGGACTTCCGAGGCTCCTACAATGAGCAGTTCTTC CASSQDFRGSYNEQFF 16 - TRBJ2-1 few TRBV6-6
TGTGCCAGCAGCCAAGACGGGCTAGCGGAAAGGACGAGGCCCTACGAGCAGTACTTC CASSQDGLAERTRPYEQYF 19 TRBD2 TRBJ2-7 - TRBV4-2
TGTGCCAGCAGTTTACGGGACACCACCTACGAGCAGTACTTC CASSLRDTTYEQYF 14 - TRBJ2-7 - TRBV27
TGTGCCAGCAGCCCGGACAGGGGTTATTCCGGGGAGCTGTTTTTT CASSPDRGYSGELFF 15 TRBD1 TRBJ2-2 - TRBV5-6
TGTGCCAGCAGCCAAACCACGGGGGGGAGCTCCTACGAGCAGTACTTC CASSQTTGGSSYEQYF 16 TRBD2 TRBJ2-7 - TRBV6-6
TGTGCCAGCAGTTCCCCGAGGAGGACGAACACCGGGGAGCTGTTTTTT CASSSPRRTNTGELFF 16 - TRBJ2-2 - TRBV6-5
TGTGCCAGCAGTGAACTAGCGGGATTTGAGCAGTTCTTC CASSELAGFEQFF 13 TRBD2 TRBJ2-1 - TRBV25-1
TGTGCCAGCACCGACTGGGGCCCAGGGGGGGAGCAGTACTTC CASTDWGPGGEQYF 14 - TRBJ2-7 - TRBV6-4
TGTGCCAGCAGACCAGGGACTAGCACAGATACGCAGTATTTT CASRPGTSTDTQYF 14 - TRBJ2-3 once TRBV28
TGTGCCACCCGGGGACAGGGATCATATGGCTACACCTTC CATRGQGSYGYTF 13 TRBD1 TRBJ1-2 - TRBV25-1
TGTGCCAGCAGCTTGGTTCTGGGTTTGAACACTGAAGCTTTCTTT CASSLVLGLNTEAFF 15 - TRBJ1-1 few TRBV5-6
TGTGCCAGCAGCCTCCTCTCAGGGTCTGGCTACACCTTC CASSLLSGSGYTF 13 - TRBJ1-2 few TRBV12-3/TRBV12-4
TGTGCCAGCAGTGAAGAATCCGGGGGATTCTACAATGAGCAGTTCTTC CASSEESGGFYNEQFF 16 - TRBJ2-1 - TRBV2
TGTGCCAGCGCAAATCCGGGAGCCCTTCGAGACCAGTACTTC CASANPGALRDQYF 14 - TRBJ2-5 once TRBV7-9
TGTGCCAGTAGTACCGACCCCTGGGACAGGGAAGGCTACACCTTC CASSTDPWDREGYTF 15 TRBD1 TRBJ1-2 - TRBV19
TGTGCCAGCAGACGACCGGGGGATATAGCTAACACTGAAGCTTTCTTT CASRRPGDIANTEAFF 16 - TRBJ1-1 once TRBV6-6
TGTGCCAGCAGAAAAGACCCGAGCTCCTACGAGCAGTACTTC CASRKDPSSYEQYF 14 - TRBJ2-7 few TRBV11-3
TGTGCCAGTAGTATGAGTTCGGGCACCACTGAAGCTTTCTTT CASSMSSGTTEAFF 14 - TRBJ1-1 once TRBV19
TGCAGCGTTAGAGCGGGACCAAACACAGATACGCAGTATTTT CSVRAGPNTDTQYF 14 TRBD2 TRBJ2-3 - TRBV29-1
TGTGCCAGCAGTCCAATAATACAGGGCACGGAGGAGCAGTACTTC CASSPIIQGTEEQYF 15 - TRBJ2-7 - TRBV28
TGTGCCAGCAGTTTGTCATTTCTCGGCTACACCTTC CASSLSFLGYTF 12 - TRBJ1-2 once TRBV12-3/TRBV12-4
TGTGCCAGCAGCATGGGGACAGGGGGTGAGACCCAGTACTTC CASSMGTGGETQYF 14 TRBD1 TRBJ2-5 - TRBV7-2
TGTGCCAGCAGGAGCCCGGGAGTTGGTAATGAGCAGTTCTTC CASRSPGVGNEQFF 14 - TRBJ2-1 - TRBV28
TGTGCCAGTTCCAGGCGGGGGACTAACACAGATACGCAGTATTTT CASSRRGTNTDTQYF 15 TRBD2 TRBJ2-3 - TRBV6-5